Described below is a single TCR beta chain sequence and its context. Its antigen is currently unknown. The data were obtained in a study of cytomegalovirus exposure and HLA in healthy donors. Study results and limitations: Most TCR sequences were rare, but some public TCRs occurred in many donors. A list of 150 or so TCR beta chains associated with cytomegalovirus was given. Presence/absence analyses assumed roughly uniform sequencing depth across donors. TCR beta V- and J-gene trimming was later associated with a missense DCLRE1C variant.

Use of 60 Vbeta and 13 Jbeta primers characterized the PCR. This table comes from immunoSEQ multiplex PCR, and its TCRdb copy is limited to in-frame clones, with some not included. The sample includes under 200,000 clones, approximately 86% of them seen just once. Between the trimmed V and J ends, which lost 2 bases and 3 bases, there was a span of 10 bases. The CDR3 sequence is 14 residues long. Per germline, CDR1 SGHVS and CDR2 FQNEAQ. Sequencing was performed on PBMCs. The V gene is TRBV7-8, the J gene TRBJ1-2, with TRBD1 as a possible D gene (6 bases). This sequence was found in a woman aged 30 to 39 in good health and CMV-seronegative. CDR3 in amino acids: CASSLTGRDYGYTF. CDR3 DNA: TGTGCCAGCAGCTTAACAGGGAGGGACTATGGCTACACCTTC.